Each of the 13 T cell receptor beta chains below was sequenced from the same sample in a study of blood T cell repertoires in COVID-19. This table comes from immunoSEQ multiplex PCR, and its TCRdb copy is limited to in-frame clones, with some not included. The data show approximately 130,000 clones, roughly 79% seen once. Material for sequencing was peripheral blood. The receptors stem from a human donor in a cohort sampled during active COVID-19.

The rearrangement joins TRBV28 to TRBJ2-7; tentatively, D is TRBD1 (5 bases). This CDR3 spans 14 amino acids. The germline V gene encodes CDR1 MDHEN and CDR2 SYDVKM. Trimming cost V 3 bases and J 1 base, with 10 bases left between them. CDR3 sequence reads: CASSFKGISYEQYF. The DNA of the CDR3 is TGTGCCAGCAGTTTCAAGGGGATTTCCTACGAGCAGTACTTC.

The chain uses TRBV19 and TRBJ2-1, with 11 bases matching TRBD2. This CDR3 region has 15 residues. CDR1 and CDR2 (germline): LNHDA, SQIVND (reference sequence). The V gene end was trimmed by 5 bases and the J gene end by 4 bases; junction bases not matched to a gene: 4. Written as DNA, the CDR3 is TGTGCCAGTAGTCCCTCTAGCGGGGGGTACAATGAGCAGTTCTTC. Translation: CASSPSSGGYNEQFF.

Written as DNA, the CDR3 is TGTGCCAGCAGCGTAGCTGGGACTATCCAAGAGACCCAGTACTTC. This translates into CASSVAGTIQETQYF. This rearrangement joins TRBV9 to TRBJ2-5, with TRBD2 identical over 7 bases. CDR3 length equals 15 residues. The trim removed 0 bases at V and 1 base at J, leaving 3 bases unmatched. Looked up from germline, CDR1 is SGDLS and CDR2 is YYNGEE.

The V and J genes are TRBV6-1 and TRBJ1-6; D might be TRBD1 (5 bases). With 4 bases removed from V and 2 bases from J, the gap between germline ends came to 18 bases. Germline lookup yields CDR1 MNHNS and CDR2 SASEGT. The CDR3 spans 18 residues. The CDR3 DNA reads TGTGCCAGCAGTGGAAGGGGTACATCAGGCACCTATAATTCACCCCTCCACTTT. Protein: CASSGRGTSGTYNSPLHF.

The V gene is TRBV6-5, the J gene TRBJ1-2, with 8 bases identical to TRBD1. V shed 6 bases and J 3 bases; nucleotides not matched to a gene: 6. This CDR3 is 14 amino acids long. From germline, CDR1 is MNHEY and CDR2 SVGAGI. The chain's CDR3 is CASSVDRGYYGYTF. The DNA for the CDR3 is TGTGCCAGCAGCGTCGACAGGGGTTACTATGGCTACACCTTC.

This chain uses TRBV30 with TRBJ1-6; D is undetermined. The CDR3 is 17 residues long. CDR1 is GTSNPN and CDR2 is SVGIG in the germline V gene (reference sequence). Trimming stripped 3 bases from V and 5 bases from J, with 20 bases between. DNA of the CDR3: TGTGCCTGGAGCTTCCTCAGCCCGGGAACGGATAATTCACCCCTCCACTTT. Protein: CAWSFLSPGTDNSPLHF.

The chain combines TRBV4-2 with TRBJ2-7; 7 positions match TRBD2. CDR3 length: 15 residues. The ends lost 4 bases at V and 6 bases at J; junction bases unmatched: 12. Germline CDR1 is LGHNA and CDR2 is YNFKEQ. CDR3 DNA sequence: TGTGCCAGCAGCCCCGGGGGGACTCTGCGCGGCGAGCAGTACTTC. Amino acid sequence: CASSPGGTLRGEQYF.

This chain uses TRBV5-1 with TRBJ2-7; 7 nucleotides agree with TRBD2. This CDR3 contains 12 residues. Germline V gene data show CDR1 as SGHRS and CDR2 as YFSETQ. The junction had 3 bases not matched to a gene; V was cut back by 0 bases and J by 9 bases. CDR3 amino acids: CASSLAGRGQYF. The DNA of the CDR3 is TGCGCCAGCAGCTTGGCGGGGAGGGGGCAGTACTTC.

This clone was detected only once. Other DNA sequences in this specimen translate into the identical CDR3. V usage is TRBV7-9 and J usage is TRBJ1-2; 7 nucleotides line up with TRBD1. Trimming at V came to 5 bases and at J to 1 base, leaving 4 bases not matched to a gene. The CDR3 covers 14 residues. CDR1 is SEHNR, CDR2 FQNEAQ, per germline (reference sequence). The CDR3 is CASSRDRDNYGYTF. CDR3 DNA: TGTGCCAGCAGCCGGGACAGAGATAACTATGGCTACACCTTC.

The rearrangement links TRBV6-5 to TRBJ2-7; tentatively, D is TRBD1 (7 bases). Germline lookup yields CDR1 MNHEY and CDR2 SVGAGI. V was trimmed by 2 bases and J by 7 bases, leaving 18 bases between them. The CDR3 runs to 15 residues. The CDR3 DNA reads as TGTGCCAGCAGTTACCGGGCAGGGGGGTTTTGGGAGCAGTACTTC. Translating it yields CASSYRAGGFWEQYF.

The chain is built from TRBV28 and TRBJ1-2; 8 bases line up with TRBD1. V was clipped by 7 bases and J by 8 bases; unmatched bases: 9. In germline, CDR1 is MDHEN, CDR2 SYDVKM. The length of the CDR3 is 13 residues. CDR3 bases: TGTGCCAGCACCATCAGGGGGCGGGAGGGCTACACCTTC. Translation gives CASTIRGREGYTF.

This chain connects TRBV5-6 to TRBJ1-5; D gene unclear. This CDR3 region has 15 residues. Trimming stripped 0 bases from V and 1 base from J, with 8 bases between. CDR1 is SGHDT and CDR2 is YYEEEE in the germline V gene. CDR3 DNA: TGTGCCAGCAGCTTGGGCGGATGGAGCAATCAGCCCCAGCATTTT. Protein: CASSLGGWSNQPQHF.

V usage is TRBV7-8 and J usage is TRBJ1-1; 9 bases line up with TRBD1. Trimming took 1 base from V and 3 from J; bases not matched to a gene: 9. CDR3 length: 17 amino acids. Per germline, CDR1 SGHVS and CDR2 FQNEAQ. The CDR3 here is CASSLDRGHLSDTEAFF. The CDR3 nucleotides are TGTGCCAGCAGCTTAGACAGGGGGCACCTCAGTGACACTGAAGCTTTCTTT.